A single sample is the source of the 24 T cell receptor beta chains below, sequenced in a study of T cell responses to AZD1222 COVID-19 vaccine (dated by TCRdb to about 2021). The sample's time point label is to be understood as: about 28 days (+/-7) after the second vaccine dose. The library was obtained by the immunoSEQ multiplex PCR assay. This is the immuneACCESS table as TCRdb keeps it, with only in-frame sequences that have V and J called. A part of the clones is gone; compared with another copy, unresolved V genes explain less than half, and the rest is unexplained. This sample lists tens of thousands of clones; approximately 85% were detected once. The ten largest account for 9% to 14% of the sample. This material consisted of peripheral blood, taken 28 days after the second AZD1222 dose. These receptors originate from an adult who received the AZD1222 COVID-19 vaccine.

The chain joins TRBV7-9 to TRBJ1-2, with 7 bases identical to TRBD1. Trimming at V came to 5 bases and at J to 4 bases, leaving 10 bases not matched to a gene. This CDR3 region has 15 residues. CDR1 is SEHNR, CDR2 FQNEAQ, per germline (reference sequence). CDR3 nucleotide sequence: TGTGCCAGCAGCCCCCACGGGGGGACAGTCTATGGCTACACCTTC. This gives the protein CASSPHGGTVYGYTF.

The CDR3 DNA reads TGTGCCAGCAGTCAGGGAGGCGGGGAGCTGTTTTTT. Its translation is CASSQGGGELFF. The V gene is TRBV6-2 or TRBV6-3, the J gene TRBJ2-2; D perhaps matches TRBD2 (6 bases). There are 12 residues in the CDR3. CDR1 is MNHEY and CDR2 is SVGEGT in the germline V gene. Trimming cost V 5 bases and J 7 bases, with 8 bases left between them.

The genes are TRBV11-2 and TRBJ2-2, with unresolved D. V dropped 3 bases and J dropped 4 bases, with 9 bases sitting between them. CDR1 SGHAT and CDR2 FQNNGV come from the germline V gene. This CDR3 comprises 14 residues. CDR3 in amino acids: CASSFVVATGELFF. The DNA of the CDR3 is TGTGCCAGCAGCTTTGTAGTGGCCACCGGGGAGCTGTTTTTT.

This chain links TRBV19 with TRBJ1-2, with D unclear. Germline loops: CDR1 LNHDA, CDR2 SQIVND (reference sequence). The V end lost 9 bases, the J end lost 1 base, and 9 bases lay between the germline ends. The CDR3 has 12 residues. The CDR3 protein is CASQGINYGYTF. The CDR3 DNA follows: TGTGCCAGCCAAGGGATTAACTATGGCTACACCTTC.

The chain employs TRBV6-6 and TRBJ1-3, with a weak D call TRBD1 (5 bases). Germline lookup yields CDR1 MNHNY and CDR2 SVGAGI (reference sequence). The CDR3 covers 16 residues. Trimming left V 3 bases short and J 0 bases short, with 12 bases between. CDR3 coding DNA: TGTGCCAGCAGTTATGGGACCGATTTCTCTGGAAACACCATATATTTT. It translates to CASSYGTDFSGNTIYF.

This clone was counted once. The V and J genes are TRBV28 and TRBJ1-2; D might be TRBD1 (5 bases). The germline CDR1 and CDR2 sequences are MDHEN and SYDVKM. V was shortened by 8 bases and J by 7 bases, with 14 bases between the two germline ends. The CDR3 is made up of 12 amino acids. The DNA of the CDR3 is TGTGCCAGCTGGGCCCGGGACTCTGGCTACACCTTC. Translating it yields CASWARDSGYTF.

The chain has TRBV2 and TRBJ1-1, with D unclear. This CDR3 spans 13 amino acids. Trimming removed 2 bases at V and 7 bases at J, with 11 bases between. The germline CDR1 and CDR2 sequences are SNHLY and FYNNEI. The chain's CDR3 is CASSEIGSFEAFF. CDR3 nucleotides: TGTGCCAGCAGTGAAATAGGATCTTTTGAAGCTTTCTTT.

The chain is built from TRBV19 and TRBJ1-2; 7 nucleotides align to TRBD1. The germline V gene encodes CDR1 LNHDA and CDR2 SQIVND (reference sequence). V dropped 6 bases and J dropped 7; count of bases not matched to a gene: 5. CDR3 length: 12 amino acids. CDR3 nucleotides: TGTGCCAGTAGCCTGACAGGGCCTGGCTACACCTTC. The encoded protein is CASSLTGPGYTF.

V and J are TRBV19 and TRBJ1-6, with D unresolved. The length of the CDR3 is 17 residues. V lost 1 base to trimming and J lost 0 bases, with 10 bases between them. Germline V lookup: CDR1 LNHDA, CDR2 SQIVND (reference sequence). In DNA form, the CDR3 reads TGTGCCAGTAGTATAGGCGGAAAGTACTCCTATAATTCACCCCTCCACTTT. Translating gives CASSIGGKYSYNSPLHF.

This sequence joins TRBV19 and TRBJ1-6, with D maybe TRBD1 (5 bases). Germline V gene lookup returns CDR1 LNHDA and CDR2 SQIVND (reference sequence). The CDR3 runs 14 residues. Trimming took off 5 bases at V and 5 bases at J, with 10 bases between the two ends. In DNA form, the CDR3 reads TGTGCCAGTAGTCCCGGGGCGGATAATTCACCCCTCCACTTT. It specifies CASSPGADNSPLHF.

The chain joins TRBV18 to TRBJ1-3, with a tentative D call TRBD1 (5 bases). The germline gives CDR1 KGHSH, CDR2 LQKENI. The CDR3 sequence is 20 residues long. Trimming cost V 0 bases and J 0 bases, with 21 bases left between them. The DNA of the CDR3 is TGTGCCAGCTCACCACCATCAGGATCAGGAGGGACTAACTCTGGAAACACCATATATTTT. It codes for CASSPPSGSGGTNSGNTIYF.

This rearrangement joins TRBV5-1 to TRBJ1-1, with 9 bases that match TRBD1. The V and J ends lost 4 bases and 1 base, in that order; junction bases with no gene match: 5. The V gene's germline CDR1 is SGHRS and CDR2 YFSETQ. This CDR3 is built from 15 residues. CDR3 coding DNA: TGCGCCAGCAGCCGAAGACAGGGGGAGAACACTGAAGCTTTCTTT. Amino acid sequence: CASSRRQGENTEAFF.

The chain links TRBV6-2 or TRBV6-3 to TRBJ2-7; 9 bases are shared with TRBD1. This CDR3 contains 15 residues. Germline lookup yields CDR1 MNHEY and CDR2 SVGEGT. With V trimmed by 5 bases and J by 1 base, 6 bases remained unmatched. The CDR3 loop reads CASSQPGTGSYEQYF. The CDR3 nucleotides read TGTGCCAGCAGTCAGCCCGGGACAGGGTCCTACGAGCAGTACTTC.

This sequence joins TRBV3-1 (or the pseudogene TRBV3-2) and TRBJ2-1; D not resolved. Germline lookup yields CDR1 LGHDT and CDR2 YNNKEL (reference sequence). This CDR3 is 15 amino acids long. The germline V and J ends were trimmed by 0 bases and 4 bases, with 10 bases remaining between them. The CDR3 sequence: CASSQEGRLYNEQFF. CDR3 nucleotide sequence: TGTGCCAGCAGCCAAGAAGGACGGTTGTACAATGAGCAGTTCTTC.

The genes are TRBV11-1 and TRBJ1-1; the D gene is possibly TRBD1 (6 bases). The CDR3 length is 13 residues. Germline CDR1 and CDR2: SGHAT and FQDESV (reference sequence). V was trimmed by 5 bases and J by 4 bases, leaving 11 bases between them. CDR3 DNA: TGTGCCAGCAGCCTAAGACAGGCCACTGAAGCTTTCTTT. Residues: CASSLRQATEAFF.

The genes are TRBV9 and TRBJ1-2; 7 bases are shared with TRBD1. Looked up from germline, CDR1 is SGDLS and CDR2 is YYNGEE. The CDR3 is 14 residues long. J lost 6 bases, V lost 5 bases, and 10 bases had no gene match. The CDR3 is CASSKQGLRDGYTF. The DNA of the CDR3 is TGTGCCAGCAGTAAACAGGGGCTGAGGGATGGCTACACCTTC.

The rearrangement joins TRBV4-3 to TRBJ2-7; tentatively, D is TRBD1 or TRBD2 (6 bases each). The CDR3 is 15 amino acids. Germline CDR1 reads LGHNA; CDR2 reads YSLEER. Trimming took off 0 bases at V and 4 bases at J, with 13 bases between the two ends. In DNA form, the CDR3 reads TGCGCCAGCAGCCAAGATTGGGGGGACAAATACGAGCAGTACTTC. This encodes CASSQDWGDKYEQYF.

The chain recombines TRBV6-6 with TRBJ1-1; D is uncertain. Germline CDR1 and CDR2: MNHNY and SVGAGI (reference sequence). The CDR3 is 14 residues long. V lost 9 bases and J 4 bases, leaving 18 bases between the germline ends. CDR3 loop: CASQTMAGVTEAFF. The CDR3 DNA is TGTGCCAGTCAGACAATGGCTGGGGTCACTGAAGCTTTCTTT.

The CDR3 protein is CASSLFGAINYGYTF. Written as DNA, the CDR3 is TGTGCCAGCAGCCTCTTCGGGGCGATTAACTATGGCTACACCTTC. The chain carries TRBV14 and TRBJ1-2; D is perhaps TRBD1 (5 bases). Per germline, CDR1 SGHDN and CDR2 FVKESK. Deletions cut 4 bases from V and 1 base from J, with 13 bases between. CDR3 size: 15 residues.

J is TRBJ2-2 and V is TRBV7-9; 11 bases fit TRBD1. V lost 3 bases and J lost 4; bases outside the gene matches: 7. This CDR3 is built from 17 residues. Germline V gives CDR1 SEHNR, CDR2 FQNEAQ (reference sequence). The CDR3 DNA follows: TGTGCCAGCAGCTTCCCACGGGGGACAGGGGGCACCGGGGAGCTGTTTTTT. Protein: CASSFPRGTGGTGELFF.

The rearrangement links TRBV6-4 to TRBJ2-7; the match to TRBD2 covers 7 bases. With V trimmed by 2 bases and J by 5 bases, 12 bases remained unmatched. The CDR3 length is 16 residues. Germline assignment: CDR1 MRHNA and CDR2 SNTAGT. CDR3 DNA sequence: TGTGCCAGCAGTGACGTAAAGGAAAGCGGGACCCACGAGCAGTACTTC. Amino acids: CASSDVKESGTHEQYF.

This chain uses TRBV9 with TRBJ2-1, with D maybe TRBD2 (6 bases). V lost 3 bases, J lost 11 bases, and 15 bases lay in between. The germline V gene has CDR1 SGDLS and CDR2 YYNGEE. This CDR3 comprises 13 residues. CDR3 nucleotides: TGTGCCAGCAGCGACCCGATGGGGGGTAAGCAGTTCTTC. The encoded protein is CASSDPMGGKQFF.

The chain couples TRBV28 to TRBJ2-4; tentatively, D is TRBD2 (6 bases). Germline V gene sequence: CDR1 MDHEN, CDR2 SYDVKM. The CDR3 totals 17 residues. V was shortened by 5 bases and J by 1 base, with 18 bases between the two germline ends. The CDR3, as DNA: TGTGCCAGCAGTCCGAGCCCAGGGACTTTTGCCAAAAACATTCAGTACTTC. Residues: CASSPSPGTFAKNIQYF.

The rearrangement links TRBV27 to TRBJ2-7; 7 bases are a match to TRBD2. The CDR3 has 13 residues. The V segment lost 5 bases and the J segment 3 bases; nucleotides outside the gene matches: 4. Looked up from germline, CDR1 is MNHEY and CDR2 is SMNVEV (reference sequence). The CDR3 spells CASSPAGRYEQYF. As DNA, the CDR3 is TGTGCCAGCAGTCCAGCGGGACGCTACGAGCAGTACTTC.